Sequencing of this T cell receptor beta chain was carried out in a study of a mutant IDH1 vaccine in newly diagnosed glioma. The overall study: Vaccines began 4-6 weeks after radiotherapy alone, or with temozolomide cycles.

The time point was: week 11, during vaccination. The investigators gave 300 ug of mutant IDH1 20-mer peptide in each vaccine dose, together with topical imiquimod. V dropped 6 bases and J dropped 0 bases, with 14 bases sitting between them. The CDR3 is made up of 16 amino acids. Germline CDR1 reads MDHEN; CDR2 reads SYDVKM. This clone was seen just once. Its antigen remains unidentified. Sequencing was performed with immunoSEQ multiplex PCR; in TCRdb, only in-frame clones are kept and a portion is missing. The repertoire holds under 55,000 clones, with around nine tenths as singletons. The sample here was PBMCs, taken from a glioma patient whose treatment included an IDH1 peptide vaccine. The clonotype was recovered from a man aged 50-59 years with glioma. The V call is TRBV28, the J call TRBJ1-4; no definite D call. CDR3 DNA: TGTGCCAGCAGCTTCGGACGGATAGCAACTAATGAAAAACTGTTTTTT. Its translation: CASSFGRIATNEKLFF.